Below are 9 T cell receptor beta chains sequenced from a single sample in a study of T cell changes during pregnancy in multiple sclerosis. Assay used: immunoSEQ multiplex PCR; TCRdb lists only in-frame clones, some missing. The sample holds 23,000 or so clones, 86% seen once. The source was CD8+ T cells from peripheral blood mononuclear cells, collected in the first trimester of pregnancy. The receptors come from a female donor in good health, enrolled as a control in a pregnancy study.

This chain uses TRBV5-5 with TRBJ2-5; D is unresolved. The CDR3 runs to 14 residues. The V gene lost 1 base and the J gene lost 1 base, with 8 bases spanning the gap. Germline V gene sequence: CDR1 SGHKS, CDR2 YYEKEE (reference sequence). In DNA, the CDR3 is TGTGCCAGCAGCTTGCAGGATGCCCAAGAGACCCAGTACTTC. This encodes CASSLQDAQETQYF.

CDR3 region: CASSGRFNEKLFF. CDR3 sequence (DNA): TGTGCCAGCAGTGGGAGGTTTAATGAAAAACTGTTTTTT. The V gene is TRBV25-1, the J gene TRBJ1-4, with D hard to call. The CDR3 length is 13 residues. Germline V gene sequence: CDR1 MGHDK, CDR2 SYGVNS. The V end was cut by 4 bases, the J end by 4 bases, with 7 bases between.

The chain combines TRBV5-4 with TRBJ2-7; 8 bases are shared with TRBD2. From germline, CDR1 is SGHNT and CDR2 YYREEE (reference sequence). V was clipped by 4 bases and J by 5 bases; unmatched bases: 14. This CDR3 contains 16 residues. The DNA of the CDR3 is TGTGCCAGCAGCACGGGACTAGGCGATTCTACCCACGAGCAGTACTTC. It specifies CASSTGLGDSTHEQYF. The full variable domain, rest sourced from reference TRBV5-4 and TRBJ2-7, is ETGVTQSPTHLIKTRGQQVTLRCSSQSGHNTVSWYQQALGQGPQFIFQYYREEENGRGNFPPRFSGLQFPNYSSELNVNALELDDSALYLCASSTGLGDSTHEQYFGPGTRLTVT.

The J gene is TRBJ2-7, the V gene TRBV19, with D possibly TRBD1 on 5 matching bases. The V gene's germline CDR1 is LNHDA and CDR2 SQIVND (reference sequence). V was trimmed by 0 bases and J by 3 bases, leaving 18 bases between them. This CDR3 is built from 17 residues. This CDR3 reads CASSIDSGMPGHYEQYF. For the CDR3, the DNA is TGTGCCAGTAGTATAGATTCCGGAATGCCAGGGCACTACGAGCAGTACTTC.

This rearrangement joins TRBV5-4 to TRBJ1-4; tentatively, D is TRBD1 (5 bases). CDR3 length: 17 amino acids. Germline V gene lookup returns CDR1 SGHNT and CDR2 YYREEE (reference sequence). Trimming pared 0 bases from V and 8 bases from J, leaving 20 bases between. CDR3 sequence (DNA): TGTGCCAGCAGCTTGGACGTCTCGGGTCCTCGGGGGGAAAAACTGTTTTTT. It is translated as CASSLDVSGPRGEKLFF.

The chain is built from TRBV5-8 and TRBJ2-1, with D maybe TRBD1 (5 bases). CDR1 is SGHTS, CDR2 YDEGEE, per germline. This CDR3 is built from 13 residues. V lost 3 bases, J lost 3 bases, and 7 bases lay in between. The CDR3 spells CASSSDSYNEQFF. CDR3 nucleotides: TGTGCCAGCAGCTCAGACAGCTACAATGAGCAGTTCTTC. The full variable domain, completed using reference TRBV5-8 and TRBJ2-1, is EAGVTQSPTHLIKTRGQQATLRCSPISGHTSVYWYQQALGLGLQFLLWYDEGEERNRGNFPPRFSGRQFPNYSSELNVNALELEDSALYLCASSSDSYNEQFFGPGTRLTVL.

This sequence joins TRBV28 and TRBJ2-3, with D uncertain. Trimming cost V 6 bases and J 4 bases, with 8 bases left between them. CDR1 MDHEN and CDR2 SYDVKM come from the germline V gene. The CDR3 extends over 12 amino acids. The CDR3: CASRRLPDTQYF. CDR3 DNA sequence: TGTGCCAGCAGGAGACTGCCAGATACGCAGTATTTT. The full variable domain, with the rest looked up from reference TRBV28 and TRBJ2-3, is DVKVTQSSRYLVKRTGEKVFLECVQDMDHENMFWYRQDPGLGLRLIYFSYDVKMKEKGDIPEGYSVSREKKERFSLILESASTNQTSMYLCASRRLPDTQYFGPGTRLTVL.

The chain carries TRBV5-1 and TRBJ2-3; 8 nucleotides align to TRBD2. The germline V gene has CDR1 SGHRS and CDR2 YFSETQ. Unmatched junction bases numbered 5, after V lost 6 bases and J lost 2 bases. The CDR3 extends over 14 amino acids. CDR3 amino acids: CASKKRGNTDTQYF. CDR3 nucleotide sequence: TGCGCCAGCAAGAAGCGGGGGAACACAGATACGCAGTATTTT.

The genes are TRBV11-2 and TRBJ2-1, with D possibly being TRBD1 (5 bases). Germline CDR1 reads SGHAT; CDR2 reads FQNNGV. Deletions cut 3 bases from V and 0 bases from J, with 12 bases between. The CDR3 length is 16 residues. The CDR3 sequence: CASSFIGEPSYNEQFF. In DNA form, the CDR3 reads TGTGCCAGCAGCTTCATAGGGGAACCCTCCTACAATGAGCAGTTCTTC.